This TCR beta chain was captured in a study of T cell responses to AZD1222 COVID-19 vaccine. General observations from the study: It was only a handful of AZD1222 recipients who were seropositive at baseline.

Measured with immunoSEQ multiplex PCR; TCRdb has only the in-frame clones, and not every one. The sample yields 150,000 to 200,000 clones, approximately 93% seen once. As to this clone: As yet, its antigen is unknown.

Between the trimmed V and J ends, which lost 4 bases and 7 bases, there was a span of 16 bases. CDR3 size: 14 residues. Germline V lookup: CDR1 GTSNPN, CDR2 SVGIG (reference sequence). The V and J genes are TRBV30 and TRBJ1-4; D not certain. Here the sequenced sample was peripheral blood, taken on day 0 of AZD1222 vaccination. This TCR came from an adult in good health. In DNA, the CDR3 is TGTGCCTGGAAGGGAGCGGCGGTTGGTGAAAAACTGTTTTTT. Translating it yields CAWKGAAVGEKLFF.